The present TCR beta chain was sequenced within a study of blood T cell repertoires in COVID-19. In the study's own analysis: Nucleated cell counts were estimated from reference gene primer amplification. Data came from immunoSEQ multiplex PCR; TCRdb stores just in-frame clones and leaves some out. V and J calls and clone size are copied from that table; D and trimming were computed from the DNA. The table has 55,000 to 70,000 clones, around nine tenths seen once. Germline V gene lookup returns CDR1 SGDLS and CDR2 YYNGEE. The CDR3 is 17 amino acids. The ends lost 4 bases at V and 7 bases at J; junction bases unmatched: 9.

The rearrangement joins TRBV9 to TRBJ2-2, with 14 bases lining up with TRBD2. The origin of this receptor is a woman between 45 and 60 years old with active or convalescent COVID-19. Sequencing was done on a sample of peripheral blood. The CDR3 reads CASSSTSGRASDGELFF. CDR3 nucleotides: TGTGCCAGCAGCTCGACTAGCGGGAGGGCCTCGGACGGGGAGCTGTTTTTT.